These 8 T cell receptor beta chains came from one sample sequenced in a study of blood T cell repertoires in COVID-19. Here immunoSEQ multiplex PCR was the method, and the copy in TCRdb shows in-frame clones only, minus some. The table has under 130,000 clones, approximately 85% seen once. Source material: peripheral blood. The receptors were gathered from a man aged 45-60 years with acute or convalescent COVID-19.

V gene TRBV19 combines with J gene TRBJ1-5; 8 nucleotides line up with TRBD1. The CDR3 length is 14 residues. J was trimmed by 5 bases and V by 6 bases; bases with no gene match: 6. Germline assignment: CDR1 LNHDA and CDR2 SQIVND (reference sequence). In nucleotides, the CDR3 is TGTGCCAGTAGACAGGACAGGGACGATCAGCCCCAGCATTTT. This sequence encodes CASRQDRDDQPQHF.

The chain joins TRBV18 to TRBJ2-7; the D gene is possibly TRBD2 (6 bases). Germline V gene lookup returns CDR1 KGHSH and CDR2 LQKENI. This CDR3 has 16 amino acids. V was trimmed by 2 bases and J by 3 bases, leaving 17 bases between them. As DNA, the CDR3 is TGTGCCAGCTCACCAGACTCGACTAGAGGATTCTACGAGCAGTACTTC. Protein sequence: CASSPDSTRGFYEQYF.

This clone was observed a single time. This chain joins TRBV30 and TRBJ2-1; D remains ambiguous. The CDR3 consists of 11 residues. Germline V CDR1 and CDR2: GTSNPN, SVGIG (reference sequence). Trimming cost V 0 bases and J 12 bases, with 9 bases left between them. The CDR3 spells CAWSVLSWQFF. The CDR3 region has the DNA TGTGCCTGGAGTGTACTTAGCTGGCAGTTCTTC.

The chain combines TRBV12-3 or TRBV12-4 with TRBJ2-1, with a possible D match to TRBD2 (6 bases). The CDR3 spans 13 residues. V shed 5 bases and J shed 4 bases, with 9 bases lying between them. This CDR3 is CASSQDYYNEQFF. The CDR3 DNA reads TGTGCCAGCAGTCAGGACTATTACAATGAGCAGTTCTTC.

This clone was seen many times. The rearrangement joins TRBV11-2 to TRBJ1-6; D remains ambiguous. Germline loops: CDR1 SGHAT, CDR2 FQNNGV. Trimming left V 6 bases short and J 5 bases short, with 8 bases between. This CDR3 contains 13 residues. CDR3 coding DNA: TGTGCCAGCAGTCCCCAAAATAATTCACCCCTCCACTTT. As protein: CASSPQNNSPLHF. The full variable domain, with the rest looked up from reference TRBV11-2 and TRBJ1-6, is EAGVAQSPRYKIIEKRQSVAFWCNPISGHATLYWYQQILGQGPKLLIQFQNNGVVDDSQLPKDRFSAERLKGVDSTLKIQPAKLEDSAVYLCASSPQNNSPLHFGNGTRLTVT.

The V gene is TRBV3-1 (or the pseudogene TRBV3-2), the J gene TRBJ1-2; 8 nucleotides line up with TRBD1. Germline CDR1 reads LGHDT; CDR2 reads YNNKEL (reference sequence). The V gene end was trimmed by 5 bases and the J gene end by 12 bases; junction bases not matched to a gene: 11. CDR3 length: 13 residues. The CDR3 here is CASSTRQGYGNTF. The CDR3 DNA follows: TGTGCCAGCAGCACCCGACAGGGGTACGGGAACACCTTC.

V is TRBV3-1 (or the pseudogene TRBV3-2) and J is TRBJ2-3; TRBD1 matches 8 bases. The CDR3 is 16 residues long. J gave up 6 bases and V 4 bases, and 12 bases lay outside the gene matches. CDR1 LGHDT and CDR2 YNNKEL come from the germline V gene (reference sequence). The CDR3 DNA follows: TGTGCCAGCAGCCGAAGTCAGGGGGCCCCTGGGGATACGCAGTATTTT. Protein product: CASSRSQGAPGDTQYF.

The chain is built from TRBV4-1 and TRBJ1-5; TRBD1 aligns across 7 bases. There are 14 residues in the CDR3. Trimming took 4 bases from V and 4 from J; bases not matched to a gene: 4. Germline V gene lookup returns CDR1 MGHRA and CDR2 YSYEKL. The CDR3 DNA follows: TGCGCCAGCAGCCGATGGGACAGTAATCAGCCCCAGCATTTT. It yields the protein CASSRWDSNQPQHF.